This TCR beta chain is from a study of vaccination and CD4 T cells after COVID-19. Study-level background: Overlapping spike peptides served as the stimulus for the cells. These peptides came from SARS-CoV-2 and from the common cold coronaviruses HCoV-NL63, HCoV-OC43 and HCoV-229E. Whole-study findings and limits: Spike mono-reactivity was found in 304 of 307 vaccine-specific clones from convalescent patients.

Germline-derived CDR1 and CDR2 are SGHVS and FNYEAQ. V was clipped by 1 base and J by 10 bases, with 16 bases between them. CDR3 length: 14 amino acids. Sequencing of the DNA from cultured CD4+ T cells was carried out with the Oncomine TCR Beta short-read assay. TCRdb used MiXCR to reprocess the PCR reads, holding one entry per CDR3 protein. This sample has around 3,700 distinct CDR3 sequences, with around 20% found just once. Only one count was recorded for this clonotype. What it recognizes is unknown. Treatment described: roughly ten-day PBMC culture with coronavirus spike peptide pools or control peptides (ViraFEST assay).

The TCR was taken from a human donor who had recovered from COVID-19. Sequenced sample: CD4+ T cells from blood, cultured in vitro. The V call is TRBV7-6, the J call TRBJ1-2; a possible D gene is TRBD1 (6 bases). In nucleotides, the CDR3 is TGTGCCAGCAGCTTAGGGTTTCGGGGGCAAGACTACACCTTC. Protein product: CASSLGFRGQDYTF.